These 29 T cell receptor beta chains were all obtained from the same sample, sequenced in a study of blood T cells in healthy people across ages. Sample-barcoded 5' priming and a J-beta primer mix drove a second PCR of roughly 6 to 12 cycles. TCRdb reprocessed the 5' RACE reads via MiXCR and lists one record per CDR3 protein. Of roughly 800,000 distinct CDR3 sequences in the sample, more than 25% are singletons; the top ten hold over 2.5%. This same sample was also taken into another study, of T cells of mothers and their children.

The sample taken for sequencing was blood. These receptors all stem from a boy aged 5-17 years in good health.

This clonotype was seen a few times. The chain carries TRBV29-1 and TRBJ1-5; D is possibly TRBD1 (5 bases). The CDR3 spans 13 residues. Trimming shortened V by 3 bases and J by 8 bases, and 14 bases separated the two germline ends. CDR1 is SQVTM, CDR2 ANQGSEA, per germline. The CDR3 DNA follows: TGCAGCGTTGAGGGGCAGGGTGGTGAGCCCCAGCATTTT. This translates into CSVEGQGGEPQHF.

The chain employs TRBV19 and TRBJ1-1, with D perhaps matching TRBD1 (5 bases). This CDR3 is built from 14 residues. The germline gives CDR1 LNHDA, CDR2 SQIVND (reference sequence). Trimming pared 6 bases from V and 3 bases from J, leaving 14 bases between. In DNA form, the CDR3 reads TGTGCCAGTAGAACTTTCTGGGGGGACACTGAAGCTTTCTTT. This gives the protein CASRTFWGDTEAFF.

This rearrangement joins TRBV15 to TRBJ2-4, with 13 bases identical to TRBD2. The CDR3 sequence is 17 residues long. Germline values: CDR1 LNHNV, CDR2 YYDKDF (reference sequence). The ends lost 0 bases at V and 8 bases at J; junction bases unmatched: 7. The CDR3 reads CATSRDRGLAGRYIQYF. The CDR3 DNA follows: TGTGCCACCAGCAGAGATAGGGGACTAGCGGGGAGGTACATTCAGTACTTC.

The genes are TRBV4-2 and TRBJ2-1; 8 bases line up with TRBD1. J gave up 3 bases and V 0 bases, and 10 bases lay outside the gene matches. CDR1 is LGHNA and CDR2 is YNFKEQ in the germline V gene. The CDR3 sequence is 18 residues long. The CDR3 DNA is TGTGCCAGCAGCCAAGATTGGGGCGGGACAGGAGTCTACAATGAGCAGTTCTTC. Encoded protein: CASSQDWGGTGVYNEQFF.

A note on this clonotype: Compared with germline, one end of the junction differs, possibly owing to a read error. The gene calls are TRBV20-1 and TRBJ2-7, with D perhaps TRBD1 (6 bases). The CDR3 length is 14 residues. CDR1 DFQATT and CDR2 SNEGSKA come from the germline V gene (reference sequence). The CDR3 DNA is TGCAGTGCCACGCCGGGACATAGCTCCTACGAGCAATACTTC. Its translation: CSATPGHSSYEQYF.

V and J are TRBV24-1 and TRBJ2-1; TRBD1 might be the D (5 bases). CDR1 and CDR2 (germline): KGHDR, SFDVKD. The CDR3 totals 13 residues. Trimming took off 9 bases at V and 8 bases at J, with 16 bases between the two ends. CDR3 loop: CATGTTGFDEQFF. In nucleotides, the CDR3 is TGTGCCACCGGAACCACAGGTTTCGATGAGCAGTTCTTC.

V usage is TRBV30 and J usage is TRBJ1-2; D not resolved. CDR3 length: 13 residues. V was clipped by 3 bases and J by 7 bases, with 15 bases between them. CDR1 is GTSNPN, CDR2 SVGIG, per germline (reference sequence). CDR3 bases: TGTGCCTGGAGACACGAGGGCAATCGTGGCTACACCTTC. Amino acid sequence: CAWRHEGNRGYTF.

This clonotype appeared a few times. The chain carries TRBV6-6 and TRBJ1-4; perhaps TRBD1 as D (5 bases). The germline CDR1 and CDR2 sequences are MNHNY and SVGAGI (reference sequence). CDR3 length: 12 residues. Deletions cut 9 bases from V and 8 bases from J, with 13 bases between. The CDR3 spells CASSGGTEKLFF. The CDR3, as DNA: TGTGCCAGTTCTGGGGGTACCGAAAAACTGTTTTTT.

This chain links TRBV5-1 with TRBJ1-1; D call uncertain. With 7 bases removed from V and 11 bases from J, the gap between germline ends came to 15 bases. From germline, CDR1 is SGHRS and CDR2 YFSETQ. The CDR3 covers 11 residues. CDR3 protein: CASLDGRVAFF. As DNA, the CDR3 is TGCGCCAGCCTGGACGGCAGAGTTGCTTTCTTT.

J is TRBJ2-5 and V is TRBV5-1; D gene unclear. Between the trimmed V and J ends, which lost 1 base and 4 bases, there was a span of 14 bases. Looked up from germline, CDR1 is SGHRS and CDR2 is YFSETQ. The CDR3 covers 15 residues. The CDR3: CASSLSNSLPETQYF. The CDR3 DNA sequence: TGCGCCAGCAGCTTGAGTAACAGCTTGCCAGAGACCCAGTACTTC.

Only a few counts were recorded for this clonotype. This chain uses TRBV3-1 with TRBJ1-1; D remains ambiguous. The CDR3 is 13 amino acids. The V end was cut by 6 bases, the J end by 1 base, with 9 bases between. Per germline, CDR1 LGHDT and CDR2 YNNKEL (reference sequence). The CDR3 is CASRRHENTEAFF. The CDR3 DNA reads as TGTGCCAGCAGACGACATGAGAACACTGAAGCTTTCTTT.

This clonotype was found a few times. J is TRBJ1-1 and V is TRBV12-3 or TRBV12-4; D gene unclear. The V end was cut by 7 bases, the J end by 7 bases, with 13 bases between. This CDR3 has 12 residues. CDR3 region: CASTQSAGEAFF. For the CDR3, the DNA is TGTGCCAGCACCCAATCTGCTGGTGAAGCTTTCTTT.

This clonotype has more than one count but fewer than ten. This sequence joins TRBV29-1 and TRBJ2-5; TRBD2 aligns across 9 bases. V lost 7 bases, J lost 3 bases, and 9 bases stayed unmatched. The CDR3 is made up of 14 amino acids. Germline values: CDR1 SQVTM, CDR2 ANQGSEA. CDR3 amino acids: CSGYSGGVKETQYF. CDR3 nucleotides: TGCAGCGGGTATAGCGGGGGCGTAAAAGAGACCCAGTACTTC.

As concerns this clonotype: The junction shows a germline mismatch at one end, possibly a read error. The chain joins TRBV7-7 to TRBJ1-6; D is ambiguous. This CDR3 has 14 amino acids. The germline V gene has CDR1 SSHAT and CDR2 FNYEAQ (reference sequence). As DNA, the CDR3 is TGTGCTAGCAGCCCCGGGTCTCTGAATTCACCCCTCCACTTT. This gives the protein CASSPGSLNSPLHF. The full variable domain, in which reference TRBV7-7 and TRBJ1-6 provide the parts outside the CDR3, is GAGVSQSPRYKVTKRGQDVTLRCDPISSHATLYWYQQALGQGPEFLTYFNYEAQPDKSGLPSDRFSAERPEGSISTLTIQRTEQRDSAMYRCASSPGSLNSPLHFGNGTRLTVT.

This chain joins TRBV6-5 and TRBJ2-5, with D possibly being TRBD1 (5 bases). Trimming stripped 7 bases from V and 3 bases from J, with 9 bases between. Germline assignment: CDR1 MNHEY and CDR2 SVGAGI. The CDR3 spans 12 residues. The CDR3 region is CASTGNEETQYF. CDR3 nucleotides: TGTGCCAGCACAGGGAACGAAGAGACCCAGTACTTC.

This clonotype showed up just a few times. The genes are TRBV10-3 and TRBJ2-2; D might be TRBD1 (8 bases). Germline assignment: CDR1 ENHRY and CDR2 SYGVKD. The CDR3 is 15 amino acids. Trimming shortened V by 6 bases and J by 3 bases, and 14 bases separated the two germline ends. CDR3 region: CAIRRQGRDTGELFF. The CDR3 bases are TGTGCCATCAGAAGACAGGGGAGGGACACCGGGGAGCTGTTTTTT.

Notes on this clonotype: A read error is possible here, since a much larger clone lies one base away. This chain joins TRBV20-1 and TRBJ1-1; D gene uncertain. The ends were cut back, 1 base at V and 1 base at J, with 4 bases in the middle. Looked up from germline, CDR1 is DFQATT and CDR2 is SNEGSKA (reference sequence). CDR3 length: 12 residues. In DNA, the CDR3 is TGCAGTGCTAGAGGGCGGAACACTGAAGCTTTCTTT. Translation gives CSARGRNTEAFF.

This chain joins TRBV24-1 and TRBJ2-7; D possibly corresponds to TRBD1 (5 bases). With the DNA end fitting TRBJ2-1 better, the J assignment may be wrong. CDR3 length equals 16 residues. Germline CDR1 is KGHDR and CDR2 is SFDVKD. The CDR3 region has the DNA TGTGCCACCAGTGATCCTTCAAGGGGCTCTTCCAATGAGCAGTTCTTC. It codes for CATSDPSRGSSNEQFF.

This clonotype was observed a few times. The chain carries TRBV5-1 and TRBJ2-5, with a weak D call TRBD1 (5 bases). Matching the DNA end better, TRBJ2-7 makes the J call doubtful. Germline CDR1 reads SGHRS; CDR2 reads YFSETQ. There are 15 residues in the CDR3. The CDR3 loop reads CASSLDQGKGYEQYF. Written as DNA, the CDR3 is TGCGCCAGCAGCTTGGACCAGGGAAAGGGCTACGAGCAGTACTTC.

The chain is built from TRBV6-6 and TRBJ1-2; D might be TRBD1 (6 bases). Germline CDR1 and CDR2: MNHNY and SVGAGI (reference sequence). Trimming took 5 bases from V and 5 from J, leaving 18 bases between them. This CDR3 has 15 residues. This chain's CDR3 is CASSRENRVRYGYTF. The DNA of the CDR3 is TGTGCCAGCAGTCGGGAAAACAGGGTCCGTTATGGCTACACCTTC.

Only a few counts were recorded for this clonotype. This chain joins TRBV20-1 and TRBJ2-7, with D possibly being TRBD1 or TRBD2 (5 bases each). The J call is uncertain, as TRBJ2-5 better fits the DNA end. Germline CDR1 is DFQATT and CDR2 is SNEGSKA (reference sequence). The CDR3 contains 12 residues. Here the CDR3 reads CSASGGVETQYF. The CDR3 DNA reads as TGCAGTGCTAGTGGGGGAGTGGAGACCCAGTACTTC.

The sample holds many counts of this clonotype. The CDR3 DNA follows: TGCAGTGCTAGAGATCCGCGACAGGGGGCGTACGAGCAGTACTTC. Its protein product is CSARDPRQGAYEQYF. The gene calls are TRBV20-1 and TRBJ2-7; 10 positions agree with TRBD1. The germline V gene encodes CDR1 DFQATT and CDR2 SNEGSKA (reference sequence). The ends lost 0 bases at V and 4 bases at J; junction bases unmatched: 6. The CDR3 runs 15 residues.

This clonotype was recorded a few times. V usage is TRBV20-1 and J usage is TRBJ2-7; D is possibly TRBD1 or TRBD2 (7 bases each). The length of the CDR3 is 13 residues. Germline-derived CDR1 and CDR2 are DFQATT and SNEGSKA (reference sequence). The V end was cut by 6 bases, the J end by 5 bases, with 17 bases between. The CDR3 reads CSAQGGRGDEQYF. The DNA for the CDR3 is TGCAGTGCCCAAGGGGGCCGGGGGGACGAGCAGTACTTC.

This rearrangement joins TRBV11-2 to TRBJ2-1; 8 nucleotides agree with TRBD1. Germline V gene sequence: CDR1 SGHAT, CDR2 FQNNGV. Trimming at V came to 4 bases and at J to 4 bases, leaving 12 bases not matched to a gene. This CDR3 has 17 residues. The CDR3 here is CASSWTTGERIYNEQFF. CDR3 nucleotides: TGTGCCAGCAGCTGGACGACAGGGGAGAGGATATACAATGAGCAGTTCTTC.

The chain recombines TRBV6-5 with TRBJ2-2, with TRBD2 identical over 8 bases. The CDR3 length is 18 residues. CDR1 is MNHEY and CDR2 is SVGAGI in the germline V gene. V was pared by 0 bases and J by 0 bases, with 6 bases of the junction left unmatched. CDR3 in amino acids: CASSYSPDSGTNTGELFF. CDR3 DNA sequence: TGTGCCAGCAGTTACTCCCCGGATAGCGGGACGAACACCGGGGAGCTGTTTTTT.

The rearrangement joins TRBV28 to TRBJ1-2; 8 nucleotides agree with TRBD1. This CDR3 is 15 amino acids long. Looked up from germline, CDR1 is MDHEN and CDR2 is SYDVKM. V shed 5 bases and J 8 bases; nucleotides not matched to a gene: 13. The CDR3 nucleotides read TGTGCCAGCAGTCAAACCGGGACAGGACCTATCGGCTACACCTTC. Translation: CASSQTGTGPIGYTF.

The chain couples TRBV28 to TRBJ2-5; D possibly corresponds to TRBD1 (6 bases). Germline V lookup: CDR1 MDHEN, CDR2 SYDVKM. CDR3 length: 16 residues. With 6 bases removed from V and 5 bases from J, the gap between germline ends came to 22 bases. The CDR3 loop is CASRRKTGRGPETQYF. In DNA, the CDR3 is TGTGCCAGCAGACGAAAAACAGGGCGCGGACCCGAGACCCAGTACTTC. The whole variable domain, remainder taken from reference TRBV28 and TRBJ2-5, is DVKVTQSSRYLVKRTGEKVFLECVQDMDHENMFWYRQDPGLGLRLIYFSYDVKMKEKGDIPEGYSVSREKKERFSLILESASTNQTSMYLCASRRKTGRGPETQYFGPGTRLLVL.

The chain employs TRBV29-1 and TRBJ1-1; tentative D call: TRBD1 (6 bases). Germline lookup yields CDR1 SQVTM and CDR2 ANQGSEA. CDR3 length: 13 residues. Trimming removed 5 bases at V and 3 bases at J, with 13 bases between. The DNA of the CDR3 is TGCAGCGTTACACTCCAGGGGCACACTGAAGCTTTCTTT. Translating gives CSVTLQGHTEAFF.

This clonotype was detected only a few times. This chain uses TRBV7-2 with TRBJ2-3, with 13 positions matching TRBD2. This CDR3 contains 17 residues. Germline V gene data show CDR1 as SGHTA and CDR2 as FQGNSA. The V gene end was trimmed by 5 bases and the J gene end by 6 bases; junction bases not matched to a gene: 11. The CDR3 region is CASSLFPGLAGADTQYF. CDR3 DNA: TGTGCCAGCAGCCTCTTCCCCGGACTAGCGGGGGCCGATACGCAGTATTTT.